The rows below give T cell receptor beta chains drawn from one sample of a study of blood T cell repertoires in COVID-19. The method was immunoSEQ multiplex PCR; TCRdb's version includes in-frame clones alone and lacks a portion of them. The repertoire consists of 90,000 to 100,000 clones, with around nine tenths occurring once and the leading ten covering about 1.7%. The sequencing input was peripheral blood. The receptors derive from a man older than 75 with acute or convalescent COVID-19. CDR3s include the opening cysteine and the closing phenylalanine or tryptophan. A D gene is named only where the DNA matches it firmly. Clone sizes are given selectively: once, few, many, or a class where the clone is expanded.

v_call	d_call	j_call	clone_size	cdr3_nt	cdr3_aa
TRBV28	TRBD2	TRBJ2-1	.	TGTGCCAGCAGCTCACTATTTAGCGGGAGGGCGAACAATGAGCAGTTCTTC	CASSSLFSGRANNEQFF
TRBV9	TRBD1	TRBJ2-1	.	TGTGCCAGCAGCGTAGACCAGGGGGACAATGAGCAGTTCTTC	CASSVDQGDNEQFF
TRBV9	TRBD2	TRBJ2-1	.	TGTGCCAGCAGCGTATCGGCTAGCGGGGATAATGAGCAGTTCTTC	CASSVSASGDNEQFF
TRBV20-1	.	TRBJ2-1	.	TGCAGTGCTCCCCTATACAATGAGCAGTTCTTC	CSAPLYNEQFF
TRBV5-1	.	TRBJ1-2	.	TGCGCCAGCAGCCCACAGGGTAACTATGGCTACACCTTC	CASSPQGNYGYTF
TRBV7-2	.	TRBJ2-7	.	TGTGCCAGCAGCTTACAGGGCCACTCTAACTACGAGCAGTACTTC	CASSLQGHSNYEQYF
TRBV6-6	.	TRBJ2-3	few	TGTGCCAGCAGTTACGTGGGAGAGAAAGATACGCAGTATTTT	CASSYVGEKDTQYF
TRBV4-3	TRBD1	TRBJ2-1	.	TGCGCCAGCAGCCAAGAAATAGGGGACAGCTACAATGAGCAGTTCTTC	CASSQEIGDSYNEQFF
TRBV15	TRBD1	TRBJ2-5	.	TGTGCCACCAGCTCCGGACAGGGGCAAGAGACCCAGTACTTC	CATSSGQGQETQYF
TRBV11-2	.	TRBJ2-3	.	TGTGCCAGCAGCTTAGATAGCAGATCCCAGTATTTT	CASSLDSRSQYF
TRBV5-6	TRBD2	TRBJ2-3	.	TGTGCCAGCAGCGTGGGACTAGCGGGAGGCGCAGATACGCAGTATTTT	CASSVGLAGGADTQYF
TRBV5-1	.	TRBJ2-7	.	TGCGCCAGCAGCTTGGATGGTCGCCGGGAACCCTCCTACGAGCAGTACTTC	CASSLDGRREPSYEQYF
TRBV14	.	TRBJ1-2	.	TGTGCCAGCAGCCAAGATAGAACCTTTAACTATGGCTACACCTTC	CASSQDRTFNYGYTF
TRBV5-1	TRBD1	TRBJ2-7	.	TGCGCCAGCAGTTGGGGGACAGGGTATGACGAGCAGTACTTC	CASSWGTGYDEQYF
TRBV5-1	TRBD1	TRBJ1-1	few	TGCGCCAGCAGCACTGGGACAGCGAACACTGAAGCTTTCTTT	CASSTGTANTEAFF
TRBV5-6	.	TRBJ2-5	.	TGTGCCAGCAGCTTTAATACAGGGAGAGAGACCCAGTACTTC	CASSFNTGRETQYF
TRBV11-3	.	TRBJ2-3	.	TGTGCCAGCAGCGGCGGGACTAGCACAGATACGCAGTATTTT	CASSGGTSTDTQYF
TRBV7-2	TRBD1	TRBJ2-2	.	TGTGCCAGCAGCCGCCGTGGGACAGGGGTTACCGGGGAGCTGTTTTTT	CASSRRGTGVTGELFF
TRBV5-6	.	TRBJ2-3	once	TGTGCCAGCAGCACATTAGCGGAAAACACAGATACGCAGTATTTT	CASSTLAENTDTQYF
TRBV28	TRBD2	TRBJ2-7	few	TGTGCCAGCAGTTCCGGGACTAGGAACAACGAGCAGTACTTC	CASSSGTRNNEQYF
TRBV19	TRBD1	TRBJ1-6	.	TGTGCCAGCCAAGATAGGGGGCGCGGGGATTCACCCCTCCACTTT	CASQDRGRGDSPLHF
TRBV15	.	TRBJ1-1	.	TGTGCCACCAGCAGTGGAGACAGAATGAACACTGAAGCTTTCTTT	CATSSGDRMNTEAFF
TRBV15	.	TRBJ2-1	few	TGTGCCACCAGCGAGACACTAGCCACTGGGGACAATGAGCAGTTCTTC	CATSETLATGDNEQFF
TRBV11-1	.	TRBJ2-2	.	TGTGCCAGCAGCTTATATTCTAACACCGGGGAGCTGTTTTTT	CASSLYSNTGELFF
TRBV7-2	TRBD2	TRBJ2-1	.	TGTGCCAGCAGAATAATAGCGGGAGGTTATAGTGAGCAGTTCTTC	CASRIIAGGYSEQFF